Following are 25 T cell receptor beta chains from one sample sequenced in a study of cytomegalovirus exposure and HLA in healthy donors. Primers included in the PCR were 60 Vbeta and 13 Jbeta primers. This table comes from immunoSEQ multiplex PCR, and its TCRdb copy is limited to in-frame clones, with some not included. The data hold about 140,000 clones, with 66% observed a single time. The sequenced sample was PBMCs. The receptors derive from a woman aged 55-70 years in good health and CMV-seronegative.

This chain links TRBV7-2 with TRBJ2-5; TRBD2 aligns across 11 bases. TRBJ2-7 explains the end of the DNA better; the J call may be wrong. The length of the CDR3 is 14 residues. Germline-derived CDR1 and CDR2 are SGHTA and FQGNSA. DNA of the CDR3: TGTGCCAGCAGGCGTAGCGGGGGGGCTTACGAGCAGTACTTC. It is translated as CASRRSGGAYEQYF.

This chain uses TRBV9 with TRBJ1-6, with D uncertain. This CDR3 comprises 14 residues. V lost 3 bases and J lost 7, with 11 bases in between. Looked up from germline, CDR1 is SGDLS and CDR2 is YYNGEE. CDR3 sequence reads: CASSAIAANSPLHF. CDR3 DNA: TGTGCCAGCAGCGCCATAGCCGCGAATTCACCCCTCCACTTT.

The chain has TRBV19 and TRBJ2-5, with TRBD2 matching 8 bases. The CDR3 is 11 amino acids. V dropped 11 bases and J dropped 5; count of bases not matched to a gene: 4. Germline CDR1 and CDR2: LNHDA and SQIVND (reference sequence). The CDR3 coding sequence is TGTGCCGCGGGGGGCTGGGAGACCCAGTACTTC. Its translation: CAAGGWETQYF.

This clone was seen only a few times. V usage is TRBV2 and J usage is TRBJ2-3; TRBD1 agrees at 10 bases. Germline V gives CDR1 SNHLY, CDR2 FYNNEI. With V trimmed by 6 bases and J by 3 bases, 6 bases remained unmatched. The CDR3 spans 15 residues. CDR3 DNA sequence: TGTGCCAGCAGCAAAGGGGGACAGGGGACAGATACGCAGTATTTT. Translating it yields CASSKGGQGTDTQYF.

This chain connects TRBV19 to TRBJ2-3; D gene unclear. This CDR3 region has 14 residues. Germline V gene data show CDR1 as LNHDA and CDR2 as SQIVND (reference sequence). Trimming took 3 bases from V and 4 from J, leaving 11 bases between them. CDR3 amino acids: CASSIAVSADTQYF. The CDR3 region has the DNA TGTGCCAGTAGTATCGCTGTCAGCGCAGATACGCAGTATTTT.

V and J are TRBV27 and TRBJ1-6; D is ambiguous. CDR3 size: 13 residues. The ends were cut back, 5 bases at V and 5 bases at J, with 7 bases in the middle. Germline-derived CDR1 and CDR2 are MNHEY and SMNVEV (reference sequence). The CDR3 DNA follows: TGTGCCAGCAGTCGAACAGATAATTCACCCCTCCACTTT. As protein: CASSRTDNSPLHF.

The chain has TRBV5-1 and TRBJ2-1; perhaps TRBD1 as D (6 bases). This CDR3 contains 15 residues. The V end lost 0 bases, the J end lost 3 bases, and 10 bases lay between the germline ends. Germline V gene lookup returns CDR1 SGHRS and CDR2 YFSETQ. The CDR3, as DNA: TGCGCCAGCAGCTTGGAGGGCAGGGGCTACAATGAGCAGTTCTTC. It codes for CASSLEGRGYNEQFF.

The gene calls are TRBV28 and TRBJ1-4, with 11 nucleotides matching TRBD1. Germline V gene data show CDR1 as MDHEN and CDR2 as SYDVKM. This CDR3 contains 13 residues. V dropped 10 bases and J dropped 10; count of bases not matched to a gene: 8. The CDR3 sequence is CATEGQGGSKLFF. The CDR3 DNA sequence: TGTGCCACGGAGGGACAGGGGGGTTCAAAACTGTTTTTT.

The table lists this clone with a few counts. This chain uses TRBV6-5 with TRBJ1-2; D is perhaps TRBD1 (5 bases). CDR3 size: 13 residues. Germline CDR1 reads MNHEY; CDR2 reads SVGAGI. The germline V and J ends were trimmed by 5 bases and 5 bases, with 12 bases remaining between them. CDR3 bases: TGTGCCAGCAGTACCCTCGACAGTTATGGCTACACCTTC. Translating it yields CASSTLDSYGYTF.

This clone was detected only once. The same CDR3 is also encoded by other DNA sequences in this sample. V and J are TRBV10-3 and TRBJ2-5; the D gene is possibly TRBD2 (5 bases). The CDR3 has 13 amino acids. V was shortened by 3 bases and J by 5 bases, with 10 bases between the two germline ends. CDR1 is ENHRY, CDR2 SYGVKD, per germline. The CDR3 is CAISDGGWETQYF. CDR3 nucleotides: TGTGCCATCAGTGATGGAGGTTGGGAGACCCAGTACTTC.

The CDR3 DNA reads TGTGCCAGCAGGTCCTTGGGGGGGGCGAGTGAAAAACTGTTTTTT. This encodes CASRSLGGASEKLFF. The genes are TRBV28 and TRBJ1-4; TRBD1 might be the D (6 bases). CDR1 is MDHEN, CDR2 SYDVKM, per germline. The CDR3 runs 15 residues. With 6 bases removed from V and 7 bases from J, the gap between germline ends came to 18 bases. The whole variable domain, remainder taken from reference TRBV28 and TRBJ1-4, is DVKVTQSSRYLVKRTGEKVFLECVQDMDHENMFWYRQDPGLGLRLIYFSYDVKMKEKGDIPEGYSVSREKKERFSLILESASTNQTSMYLCASRSLGGASEKLFFGSGTQLSVL.

The table lists this clone with a count of one. The chain links TRBV27 to TRBJ1-5, with D unresolved. The germline V and J ends were trimmed by 7 bases and 0 bases, with 10 bases remaining between them. CDR1 is MNHEY, CDR2 SMNVEV, per germline (reference sequence). This CDR3 region has 14 residues. CDR3 coding DNA: TGTGCCAGCAAAGCGGTCACTAGCAATCAGCCCCAGCATTTT. The encoded protein is CASKAVTSNQPQHF.

The table lists this clone with a few counts. The same CDR3 is also encoded by other DNA sequences in this sample. The chain combines TRBV5-4 with TRBJ2-2, with a possible D match to TRBD2 (6 bases). Germline CDR1 SGHNT, CDR2 YYREEE (reference sequence). This CDR3 is built from 16 residues. Trimming took 0 bases from V and 5 from J, leaving 14 bases between them. In DNA, the CDR3 is TGTGCCAGCAGCTTGGTGGGCGGGGCGCGGACCGGGGAGCTGTTTTTT. It specifies CASSLVGGARTGELFF.

Only a few counts were recorded for this clone. The chain couples TRBV10-3 to TRBJ2-7, with a possible D match to TRBD1 (6 bases). CDR1 ENHRY and CDR2 SYGVKD come from the germline V gene. The CDR3 is 14 residues long. Trimming shortened V by 6 bases and J by 2 bases, and 14 bases separated the two germline ends. The DNA for the CDR3 is TGTGCCATCAGGCCCGGGACACCCGCCTACGAGCAGTACTTC. This gives the protein CAIRPGTPAYEQYF.

V gene TRBV5-4 combines with J gene TRBJ2-5; tentative D call: TRBD1 (5 bases). Germline CDR1 SGHNT, CDR2 YYREEE (reference sequence). V was pared by 0 bases and J by 1 base, with 10 bases between. The CDR3 consists of 15 residues. The CDR3 DNA is TGTGCCAGCAGCTTGGAGGGAAGGGGCCAAGAGACCCAGTACTTC. Translation gives CASSLEGRGQETQYF. Full variable domain (remainder filled in from reference TRBV5-4 and TRBJ2-5): ETGVTQSPTHLIKTRGQQVTLRCSSQSGHNTVSWYQQALGQGPQFIFQYYREEENGRGNFPPRFSGLQFPNYSSELNVNALELDDSALYLCASSLEGRGQETQYFGPGTRLLVL.

This sequence joins TRBV2 and TRBJ2-3; 10 bases line up with TRBD2. The germline V gene encodes CDR1 SNHLY and CDR2 FYNNEI. With 7 bases clipped from V and 0 bases from J, the junction kept 4 bases outside the gene matches. The CDR3 is 15 amino acids. The CDR3 coding sequence is TGTGCCAGCATTACTAGCGGGACTAGCACAGATACGCAGTATTTT. Translated: CASITSGTSTDTQYF.

This sequence joins TRBV5-6 and TRBJ2-7, with D perhaps TRBD2 (5 bases). CDR3 length: 13 amino acids. Per germline, CDR1 SGHDT and CDR2 YYEEEE. With 3 bases removed from V and 3 bases from J, the gap between germline ends came to 10 bases. This CDR3 is CASSSPGYYEQYF. Here the CDR3 DNA reads TGTGCCAGCAGCTCGCCGGGGTACTACGAGCAGTACTTC.

Here the CDR3 reads CASRRLRETQYF. CDR3 nucleotide sequence: TGTGCCAGCAGGCGCTTAAGAGAGACCCAGTACTTC. The rearrangement links TRBV6-1 to TRBJ2-5; D is uncertain. The germline V and J ends were trimmed by 6 bases and 4 bases, with 9 bases remaining between them. The CDR3 loop spans 12 amino acids. Germline lookup yields CDR1 MNHNS and CDR2 SASEGT.

The chain has TRBV19 and TRBJ2-3, with D possibly being TRBD2 (7 bases). CDR3 size: 14 residues. Trimming cost V 5 bases and J 5 bases, with 14 bases left between them. Germline V lookup: CDR1 LNHDA, CDR2 SQIVND (reference sequence). The DNA of the CDR3 is TGTGCCAGTAGTCGAGGGGGGGCCTTAGATACGCAGTATTTT. Protein sequence: CASSRGGALDTQYF. The full variable domain, rest sourced from reference TRBV19 and TRBJ2-3, is DGGITQSPKYLFRKEGQNVTLSCEQNLNHDAMYWYRQDPGQGLRLIYYSQIVNDFQKGDIAEGYSVSREKKESFPLTVTSAQKNPTAFYLCASSRGGALDTQYFGPGTRLTVL.

The chain joins TRBV2 to TRBJ2-5; 11 nucleotides line up with TRBD2. V lost 6 bases, J lost 5 bases, and 8 bases stayed unmatched. Looked up from germline, CDR1 is SNHLY and CDR2 is FYNNEI. CDR3 length: 15 residues. For the CDR3, the DNA is TGTGCCAGCAGAATATTGACTAGCGGGATGGAGACCCAGTACTTC. Its translation: CASRILTSGMETQYF.

The chain carries TRBV7-2 and TRBJ1-1; D perhaps matches TRBD1 (5 bases). V was clipped by 5 bases and J by 0 bases, with 7 bases between them. This CDR3 has 13 residues. Germline V lookup: CDR1 SGHTA, CDR2 FQGNSA. CDR3 region: CASSLTVNTEAFF. The CDR3 DNA reads as TGTGCCAGCAGCCTGACAGTGAACACTGAAGCTTTCTTT.

This rearrangement joins TRBV5-1 to TRBJ2-5, with TRBD2 identical over 7 bases. CDR3 length: 15 amino acids. V gave up 4 bases and J gave up 1 base; unmatched junction bases: 7. CDR1 and CDR2 (germline): SGHRS, YFSETQ. In DNA, the CDR3 is TGCGCCAGCAGCCTTGGGGGGGGGACCCAAGAGACCCAGTACTTC. Amino acids: CASSLGGGTQETQYF.

The chain uses TRBV2 and TRBJ2-7; TRBD2 matches 8 bases. Germline V gives CDR1 SNHLY, CDR2 FYNNEI. V shed 7 bases and J 1 base; nucleotides not matched to a gene: 6. The CDR3 has 14 amino acids. The CDR3 loop is CASKGTRSSYEQYF. The DNA for the CDR3 is TGTGCCAGCAAGGGGACTAGAAGTTCCTACGAGCAGTACTTC.

This clone was counted a few times. V usage is TRBV5-8 and J usage is TRBJ2-1; 13 bases agree with TRBD2. Germline lookup yields CDR1 SGHTS and CDR2 YDEGEE. The CDR3 is made up of 14 amino acids. Germline trimming cut 5 bases from V and 8 bases from J; bases unmatched to any gene: 4. The CDR3 DNA follows: TGTGCCAGCAGATCGGGACTAGCGGGATATGAGCAGTTCTTC. This codes for CASRSGLAGYEQFF.

DNA for the CDR3: TGTGCCAGCAGTTTAAAAGGGAGGAAAGGGGAGACCCAGTACTTC. It yields the protein CASSLKGRKGETQYF. The rearrangement uses TRBV27 and TRBJ2-5; D might be TRBD2 (6 bases). Trimming removed 2 bases at V and 5 bases at J, with 15 bases between. Germline loops: CDR1 MNHEY, CDR2 SMNVEV (reference sequence). The length of the CDR3 is 15 residues.